These 27 T cell receptor beta chains originate from one sample sequenced in a study of CD8+ T cells in alopecia areata. RNA extraction and reverse transcription yielded cDNA as sequencing template. Sequenced by immunoSEQ multiplex PCR; TCRdb stores in-frame clones only, minus some. The data contain about 120,000 clones, approximately 53% of them seen just once; the ten biggest clones take up 0.46%. Stated treatment: oral pan-JAK inhibitor, 5-10 mg twice daily. The specimen was CD4+ T cells sorted from blood, collected at week 4, from a patient treated with tofacitinib. The receptors shown here come from a human donor with alopecia areata.

This clone appeared a single time. The chain carries TRBV30 and TRBJ1-1; the D is unclear. Germline V gene lookup returns CDR1 GTSNPN and CDR2 SVGIG (reference sequence). This CDR3 spans 13 amino acids. The germline V and J ends were trimmed by 1 base and 0 bases, with 6 bases remaining between them. CDR3 coding DNA: TGTGCCTGGAGTGGACCCGTGAACACTGAAGCTTTCTTT. It encodes CAWSGPVNTEAFF.

This clone was detected a few times. The CDR3 sequence is CSVEEGVGGYGYTF. CDR3 bases: TGCAGCGTTGAAGAGGGGGTAGGGGGTTACGGCTACACCTTC. The rearrangement links TRBV29-1 to TRBJ1-2; possible D gene TRBD1, 6 bases. V gave up 0 bases and J gave up 8 bases, with 16 bases separating them. The CDR3 sequence is 14 residues long. CDR1 and CDR2 (germline): SQVTM, ANQGSEA. Combining the CDR3 with reference TRBV29-1 and TRBJ1-2 gives the whole variable domain SAVISQKPSRDICQRGTSLTIQCQVDSQVTMMFWYRQQPGQSLTLIATANQGSEATYESGFVIDKFPISRPNLTFSTLTVSNMSPEDSSIYLCSVEEGVGGYGYTFGSGTRLTVV.

The chain carries TRBV11-2 and TRBJ2-1; either TRBD1 or TRBD2 may supply D (5 bases each). V lost 4 bases, J lost 7 bases, and 8 bases lay in between. The CDR3 is 12 residues long. Germline-derived CDR1 and CDR2 are SGHAT and FQNNGV. Written as DNA, the CDR3 is TGTGCCAGCAGCTGGGACGGTAATGAGCAGTTCTTC. This encodes CASSWDGNEQFF.

The chain employs TRBV9 and TRBJ2-5, with TRBD2 matching over 11 bases. This CDR3 region has 15 residues. Looked up from germline, CDR1 is SGDLS and CDR2 is YYNGEE. V dropped 2 bases and J dropped 2; count of bases not matched to a gene: 2. CDR3 loop: CASSVIAGGQETQYF. CDR3 in DNA: TGTGCCAGCAGCGTCATAGCGGGAGGGCAAGAGACCCAGTACTTC.

The CDR3 loop reads CASSLVAGPMNTEAFF. In nucleotides, the CDR3 is TGCGCCAGCAGCTTGGTCGCCGGGCCCATGAACACTGAAGCTTTCTTT. The chain recombines TRBV5-1 with TRBJ1-1; D is undetermined. This CDR3 is built from 16 residues. Germline values: CDR1 SGHRS, CDR2 YFSETQ. V dropped 0 bases and J dropped 0 bases, with 12 bases sitting between them. Together with reference TRBV5-1 and TRBJ1-1, the CDR3 gives the full variable domain: KAGVTQTPRYLIKTRGQQVTLSCSPISGHRSVSWYQQTPGQGLQFLFEYFSETQRNKGNFPGRFSGRQFSNSRSEMNVSTLELGDSALYLCASSLVAGPMNTEAFFGQGTRLTVV.

V gene TRBV29-1 combines with J gene TRBJ1-3, with 7 bases lining up with TRBD1. CDR1 SQVTM and CDR2 ANQGSEA come from the germline V gene. J lost 0 bases, V lost 7 bases, and 3 bases had no gene match. This CDR3 is 13 amino acids long. The DNA of the CDR3 is TGCAGCGGCTCAGGGGGCTCTGGAAACACCATATATTTT. Its translation: CSGSGGSGNTIYF.

The chain combines TRBV29-1 with TRBJ2-5; D not certain. Germline CDR1 SQVTM, CDR2 ANQGSEA. Trimming pared 3 bases from V and 4 bases from J, leaving 21 bases between. This CDR3 has 16 residues. The CDR3 DNA reads as TGCAGCGTTGAGGATGGAAAGGCCCGAGGACCAGAGACCCAGTACTTC. This codes for CSVEDGKARGPETQYF.

The chain uses TRBV6-5 and TRBJ2-7; TRBD1 agrees at 11 bases. The CDR3 covers 15 residues. With V trimmed by 4 bases and J by 4 bases, 6 bases remained unmatched. In germline, CDR1 is MNHEY, CDR2 SVGAGI. The CDR3 DNA follows: TGTGCCAGCAGTTTGGGAGGGACAGGGGGGTACGAGCAGTACTTC. Its protein product is CASSLGGTGGYEQYF.

This clone showed up just a few times. V is TRBV4-1 and J is TRBJ2-1; D is undetermined. Trimming took 0 bases from V and 7 from J, leaving 4 bases between them. The CDR3 length is 12 residues. Per the germline V gene, CDR1 is MGHRA and CDR2 is YSYEKL. This chain's CDR3 is CASSQDLNEQFF. DNA of the CDR3: TGCGCCAGCAGCCAAGATTTGAATGAGCAGTTCTTC.

The chain couples TRBV6-1 to TRBJ2-2; D not certain. Looked up from germline, CDR1 is MNHNS and CDR2 is SASEGT. V was clipped by 2 bases and J by 5 bases, with 9 bases between them. The CDR3 runs to 14 residues. The CDR3 here is CASSESQFTGELFF. CDR3 sequence (DNA): TGTGCCAGCAGTGAAAGTCAGTTTACCGGGGAGCTGTTTTTT.

The chain links TRBV4-1 to TRBJ2-1; unclear D gene. This CDR3 has 17 amino acids. The germline V gene encodes CDR1 MGHRA and CDR2 YSYEKL. V lost 2 bases, J lost 0 bases, and 14 bases lay in between. The CDR3 protein is CASSQHQAGGSYNEQFF. Written as DNA, the CDR3 is TGCGCCAGCAGCCAACATCAGGCAGGCGGCTCCTACAATGAGCAGTTCTTC.

This chain uses TRBV2 with TRBJ1-1; possibly TRBD1 for D (5 bases). The CDR3 extends over 13 amino acids. Trimming took 2 bases from V and 5 from J, leaving 9 bases between them. Germline CDR1 is SNHLY and CDR2 is FYNNEI. CDR3 nucleotide sequence: TGTGCCAGCAGTGAATTAGGGGAGACTGAAGCTTTCTTT. Its translation: CASSELGETEAFF.

The chain carries TRBV5-6 and TRBJ1-1, with D unresolved. This CDR3 region has 11 residues. Germline V gene lookup returns CDR1 SGHDT and CDR2 YYEEEE. V lost 5 bases to trimming and J lost 5 bases, with 7 bases between them. CDR3 sequence reads: CASRDGTEAFF. In DNA form, the CDR3 reads TGTGCCAGCAGGGACGGAACTGAAGCTTTCTTT. Full variable domain (outside the CDR3, taken from reference TRBV5-6 and TRBJ1-1): DAGVTQSPTHLIKTRGQQVTLRCSPKSGHDTVSWYQQALGQGPQFIFQYYEEEERQRGNFPDRFSGHQFPNYSSELNVNALLLGDSALYLCASRDGTEAFFGQGTRLTVV.

For the CDR3, the DNA is TGTGCCAGCAGTGAACTTGGCGGGGGGGAGACCCAGTACTTC. Amino acid sequence: CASSELGGGETQYF. V usage is TRBV6-5 and J usage is TRBJ2-5, with 8 bases matching TRBD2. V was pared by 5 bases and J by 5 bases, with 7 bases of the junction left unmatched. The germline V gene has CDR1 MNHEY and CDR2 SVGAGI. The CDR3 is made up of 14 amino acids.

The gene calls are TRBV29-1 and TRBJ1-1; perhaps TRBD1 as D (5 bases). CDR3 length: 14 residues. Germline-derived CDR1 and CDR2 are SQVTM and ANQGSEA. Trimming stripped 8 bases from V and 1 base from J, with 17 bases between. CDR3 residues: CSFGTVRGNTEAFF. Written as DNA, the CDR3 is TGCAGCTTTGGGACGGTGAGAGGGAACACTGAAGCTTTCTTT.

The chain employs TRBV11-2 and TRBJ2-3; D call uncertain. Germline V gene sequence: CDR1 SGHAT, CDR2 FQNNGV. This CDR3 is built from 14 residues. Deletions cut 4 bases from V and 3 bases from J, with 11 bases between. The CDR3 loop is CASSSKSWTDTQYF. The CDR3 coding sequence is TGTGCCAGCAGCTCCAAGTCGTGGACAGATACGCAGTATTTT.

The chain joins TRBV12-2 to TRBJ2-6; the D call TRBD2 from the table was never checked on the DNA. TRBV12-2 is shown as a pseudogene. There are 16 residues in the CDR3. The CDR3 spells CASRLCRSSGANVLTF. The CDR3 DNA is TGTGCAAGTCGCTTATGCCGGAGCTCTGGGGCCAACGTCCTGACTTTC.

J is TRBJ1-1 and V is TRBV2, with TRBD1 identical over 7 bases. Germline CDR1 SNHLY, CDR2 FYNNEI. With 6 bases clipped from V and 0 bases from J, the junction kept 10 bases outside the gene matches. The CDR3 is made up of 16 amino acids. The chain's CDR3 is CASRGGGIRMNTEAFF. CDR3 DNA: TGTGCCAGCAGGGGAGGGGGCATAAGGATGAACACTGAAGCTTTCTTT.

This clone was counted between two and nine times. The chain links TRBV29-1 to TRBJ2-7, with TRBD1 matching over 9 bases. CDR1 SQVTM and CDR2 ANQGSEA come from the germline V gene. With 3 bases clipped from V and 5 bases from J, the junction kept 2 bases outside the gene matches. This CDR3 is 12 amino acids long. CDR3 loop: CSVDGTGNEQYF. In DNA form, the CDR3 reads TGCAGCGTTGATGGGACAGGGAACGAGCAGTACTTC.

This chain joins TRBV2 and TRBJ2-3; no definite D call. CDR3 length equals 14 residues. CDR1 SNHLY and CDR2 FYNNEI come from the germline V gene. Trimming stripped 5 bases from V and 0 bases from J, with 9 bases between. CDR3 amino acids: CASSILGSTDTQYF. As DNA, the CDR3 is TGTGCCAGCAGTATTCTCGGCAGCACAGATACGCAGTATTTT.

The chain combines TRBV6-6 with TRBJ1-4; TRBD1 aligns across 9 bases. V lost 6 bases to trimming and J lost 7 bases; unmatched junction nucleotides: 9. The CDR3 contains 15 residues. CDR1 and CDR2 (germline): MNHNY, SVGAGI (reference sequence). Here the CDR3 reads CASSGTGGRSEKLFF. Written as DNA, the CDR3 is TGTGCCAGCAGCGGCACAGGGGGCAGGAGTGAAAAACTGTTTTTT.

CDR3 coding DNA: TGTGCCAGTAATACAGGGGGAAGGATGAACACTGAAGCTTTCTTT. Its translation: CASNTGGRMNTEAFF. This sequence joins TRBV19 and TRBJ1-1; TRBD1 agrees at 8 bases. The CDR3 is made up of 15 amino acids. J lost 0 bases, V lost 7 bases, and 7 bases had no gene match. Looked up from germline, CDR1 is LNHDA and CDR2 is SQIVND (reference sequence).

The chain carries TRBV5-6 and TRBJ2-3; TRBD1 matches 8 bases. Germline CDR1 and CDR2: SGHDT and YYEEEE. V trimming: 6 bases; J trimming: 1 base; junction bases outside the gene matches: 4. The CDR3 runs 14 residues. This chain's CDR3 is CASTRTGRTDTQYF. CDR3 sequence (DNA): TGTGCCAGCACGAGGACAGGGCGCACAGATACGCAGTATTTT.

The chain joins TRBV7-9 to TRBJ2-1; 10 bases are a match to TRBD2. The CDR3 length is 14 residues. Trimming took 5 bases from V and 9 from J; bases not matched to a gene: 7. Germline V gives CDR1 SEHNR, CDR2 FQNEAQ (reference sequence). Here the CDR3 reads CASSPGTSVGEQFF. CDR3 nucleotide sequence: TGTGCCAGCAGCCCCGGGACTAGCGTAGGTGAGCAGTTCTTC.

The CDR3, as DNA: TGCGCCAGCAGCTTGGTTGATGAGCAGTTCTTC. This sequence encodes CASSLVDEQFF. The chain carries TRBV5-1 and TRBJ2-1; the D is unclear. The V end lost 0 bases, the J end lost 8 bases, and 3 bases lay between the germline ends. This CDR3 is built from 11 residues. Germline values: CDR1 SGHRS, CDR2 YFSETQ.

V usage is TRBV5-6 and J usage is TRBJ2-1; D call uncertain. V was trimmed by 0 bases and J by 9 bases, leaving 7 bases between them. The CDR3 runs 12 residues. Germline V lookup: CDR1 SGHDT, CDR2 YYEEEE. DNA for the CDR3: TGTGCCAGCAGCTTGGTCTACCGTGAGCAGTTCTTC. Translated: CASSLVYREQFF.

This clone was observed a few times. This chain uses TRBV29-1 with TRBJ1-2; 7 nucleotides agree with TRBD1. CDR1 and CDR2 (germline): SQVTM, ANQGSEA. V trimming: 7 bases; J trimming: 0 bases; junction bases outside the gene matches: 5. The CDR3 spans 13 residues. This chain's CDR3 is CSGGTAPNYGYTF. CDR3 nucleotides: TGCAGCGGCGGGACAGCCCCTAACTATGGCTACACCTTC.